A single sample gave rise to the 17 T cell receptor beta chains below, sequenced in a study of Ad26.COV2.S vaccination and SARS-CoV-2 variants. The treatment is: about 20 received Ad26.COV2.S at low or high dose, single or two shots; roughly five received placebo; per-sample allocation not given. Day 63 following the first vaccine or placebo injection was when the samples were taken. Profiled with immunoSEQ multiplex PCR; TCRdb holds only in-frame clones, not every one. The sample includes 400,000 to 450,000 clones, around 90% of them seen just once. This specimen was peripheral blood, taken in a trial of Ad26.COV2.S vaccine versus placebo. The receptors come from a person between 18 and 60 years old who received the Ad26.COV2.S COVID-19 vaccine or a placebo.

The chain has TRBV12-5 and TRBJ1-1; D remains ambiguous. The germline V gene has CDR1 LGHNT and CDR2 FRNRAP. The CDR3 sequence is 17 residues long. Trimming shortened V by 0 bases and J by 0 bases, and 14 bases separated the two germline ends. The DNA of the CDR3 is TGTGCTAGTGGTTTGGTATTGGCAGGCAGCATGAACACTGAAGCTTTCTTT. It yields the protein CASGLVLAGSMNTEAFF.

The rearrangement uses TRBV27 and TRBJ1-5; weak D call: TRBD1 (5 bases). Per the germline V gene, CDR1 is MNHEY and CDR2 is SMNVEV (reference sequence). V gave up 6 bases and J gave up 2 bases, with 20 bases separating them. This CDR3 comprises 17 residues. The chain's CDR3 is CASSLLLDTIGNQPQHF. In nucleotides, the CDR3 is TGTGCCAGCAGCCTCTTGTTGGACACGATTGGCAATCAGCCCCAGCATTTT.

This clone was seen only a few times. In DNA, the CDR3 is TGTGCCACCAGCCCTACCCCCCAGGCGTCCCTCTCCTACGAGCAGTACTTC. It codes for CATSPTPQASLSYEQYF. The chain combines TRBV24-1 with TRBJ2-7; D unresolved. The germline V and J ends were trimmed by 7 bases and 0 bases, with 21 bases remaining between them. The germline gives CDR1 KGHDR, CDR2 SFDVKD. The CDR3 covers 17 residues.

This chain connects TRBV6-5 to TRBJ1-6; no firm D call. This CDR3 contains 13 residues. Germline V gene data show CDR1 as MNHEY and CDR2 as SVGAGI. V shed 2 bases and J shed 8 bases, with 7 bases lying between them. Here the CDR3 DNA reads TGTGCCAGCAGTTACATATCTGATTCACCCCTCCACTTT. Its translation: CASSYISDSPLHF.

This chain links TRBV7-3 with TRBJ1-6; 7 nucleotides line up with TRBD1. Germline loops: CDR1 SGHTA, CDR2 FQGTGA. This CDR3 region has 14 residues. Trimming removed 5 bases from V and 7 bases from J; junction bases left unmatched: 5. CDR3 region: CASSRGQFNSPLHF. CDR3 DNA sequence: TGTGCCAGCAGCCGGGGACAGTTCAATTCACCCCTCCACTTT.

This chain links TRBV28 with TRBJ1-2; 7 positions match TRBD1. V lost 4 bases and J lost 4; bases outside the gene matches: 6. Germline CDR1 reads MDHEN; CDR2 reads SYDVKM. This CDR3 comprises 14 residues. The CDR3 here is CASSSTGTVYGYTF. The CDR3 DNA reads as TGTGCCAGCAGTTCGACCGGGACAGTCTATGGCTACACCTTC.

V usage is TRBV13 and J usage is TRBJ2-7, with D uncertain. The length of the CDR3 is 15 residues. V was pared by 1 base and J by 2 bases, with 12 bases between. Germline CDR1 and CDR2: PRHDT and FYEKMQ (reference sequence). Here the CDR3 reads CASSLAYSQTYEQYF. Written as DNA, the CDR3 is TGTGCCAGCAGCTTAGCCTACTCACAGACCTACGAGCAGTACTTC.

The rearrangement links TRBV5-4 to TRBJ2-5, with 7 bases fitting TRBD2. Germline trimming cut 5 bases from V and 4 bases from J; bases unmatched to any gene: 8. The CDR3 covers 14 residues. Germline V gene sequence: CDR1 SGHNT, CDR2 YYREEE (reference sequence). This chain's CDR3 is CASRLAELGETQYF. The CDR3 nucleotides are TGTGCCAGCAGGCTAGCGGAGCTTGGAGAGACCCAGTACTTC. Based on the CDR3 plus reference TRBV5-4 and TRBJ2-5, the full variable domain is ETGVTQSPTHLIKTRGQQVTLRCSSQSGHNTVSWYQQALGQGPQFIFQYYREEENGRGNFPPRFSGLQFPNYSSELNVNALELDDSALYLCASRLAELGETQYFGPGTRLLVL.

This rearrangement joins TRBV24-1 to TRBJ2-2, with D perhaps matching TRBD2 (5 bases). The CDR3 has 18 residues. The germline V and J ends were trimmed by 0 bases and 2 bases, with 15 bases remaining between them. Per germline, CDR1 KGHDR and CDR2 SFDVKD. The chain's CDR3 is CATSDLRASGLNTGELFF. The CDR3 nucleotides read TGTGCCACCAGTGATTTGCGCGCGTCGGGATTAAACACCGGGGAGCTGTTTTTT.

V is TRBV3-1 (or the pseudogene TRBV3-2) and J is TRBJ1-2; perhaps TRBD1 as D (6 bases). Germline V gene sequence: CDR1 LGHDT, CDR2 YNNKEL (reference sequence). CDR3 length: 12 amino acids. V was trimmed by 5 bases and J by 8 bases, leaving 12 bases between them. CDR3 sequence (DNA): TGTGCCAGCAGCGATCCGGGGGGCGGCTACACCTTC. Translated, it gives CASSDPGGGYTF.

This clone appeared a single time. The V and J genes are TRBV7-2 and TRBJ2-1; D might be TRBD2 (6 bases). The germline V gene encodes CDR1 SGHTA and CDR2 FQGNSA. The V and J ends lost 4 bases and 8 bases respectively, with 9 bases between them. The CDR3 sequence is 12 residues long. This CDR3 is CASSWRADEQFF. CDR3 nucleotide sequence: TGTGCCAGCAGCTGGAGGGCCGATGAGCAGTTCTTC. The entire variable domain, with the rest obtained from reference TRBV7-2 and TRBJ2-1, is as follows: GAGVSQSPSNKVTEKGKDVELRCDPISGHTALYWYRQSLGQGLEFLIYFQGNSAPDKSGLPSDRFSAERTGGSVSTLTIQRTQQEDSAVYLCASSWRADEQFFGPGTRLTVL.

The chain recombines TRBV5-1 with TRBJ2-7; tentatively, D is TRBD1 (6 bases). The V and J ends lost 4 bases and 0 bases respectively, with 11 bases between them. The germline V gene encodes CDR1 SGHRS and CDR2 YFSETQ. This CDR3 spans 14 amino acids. CDR3 DNA: TGCGCCAGCAGCCCCGGGACATCCTCCTACGAGCAGTACTTC. Translated, it gives CASSPGTSSYEQYF.

The chain is built from TRBV28 and TRBJ2-1, with 9 positions matching TRBD1. The CDR3 sequence is 15 residues long. CDR1 and CDR2 from the germline V gene are MDHEN and SYDVKM. V was pared by 1 base and J by 7 bases, with 5 bases of the junction left unmatched. In DNA, the CDR3 is TGTGCCAGCAGTTTATCGGGACAGGGTCGGAATGAGCAGTTCTTC. Protein: CASSLSGQGRNEQFF.

The gene calls are TRBV3-1 (or the pseudogene TRBV3-2) and TRBJ1-2; 7 nucleotides align to TRBD1. The CDR3 loop spans 16 amino acids. The junction had 14 bases not matched to a gene; V was cut back by 3 bases and J by 7 bases. Germline lookup yields CDR1 LGHDT and CDR2 YNNKEL (reference sequence). The CDR3 nucleotides are TGTGCCAGCAGCCAGAGACCCGGACAGGAAACGGTTGGCTACACCTTC. Its protein is CASSQRPGQETVGYTF.

The chain is built from TRBV2 and TRBJ2-5, with 12 nucleotides matching TRBD2. V shed 6 bases, J shed 5 bases, and the junction held 7 bases outside the gene matches. This CDR3 is 15 amino acids long. Germline V CDR1 and CDR2: SNHLY, FYNNEI. The CDR3 protein is CASSPSGRAVETQYF. CDR3 nucleotide sequence: TGTGCCAGCAGCCCTAGCGGGAGGGCCGTGGAGACCCAGTACTTC.

This chain joins TRBV7-2 and TRBJ1-5; weak D call: TRBD1 (5 bases). Per germline, CDR1 SGHTA and CDR2 FQGNSA. The CDR3 consists of 14 residues. Trimming pared 3 bases from V and 7 bases from J, leaving 13 bases between. CDR3 region: CASSFIGEGQPQHF. The CDR3 DNA follows: TGTGCCAGCAGCTTCATAGGGGAAGGGCAGCCCCAGCATTTT.

The chain recombines TRBV19 with TRBJ1-1, with D unresolved. The CDR3 extends over 15 amino acids. Trimming left V 7 bases short and J 0 bases short, with 15 bases between. The germline gives CDR1 LNHDA, CDR2 SQIVND (reference sequence). The CDR3 sequence: CASIGRERLNTEAFF. For the CDR3, the DNA is TGTGCCAGTATAGGTCGGGAAAGGCTGAACACTGAAGCTTTCTTT.